One sample yielded the 22 T cell receptor beta chains listed below, sequenced in a study of blood T cell repertoires in COVID-19. Generated by immunoSEQ multiplex PCR, the TCRdb table keeps only in-frame clones and is missing some. The top ten clones hold 4.5% to 5% of a sample with about 160,000 clones, 92% of them seen once. The specimen was peripheral blood. The source is a man aged 25-45 years with COVID-19, enrolled during active disease.

The rearrangement joins TRBV6-5 to TRBJ1-5, with 8 positions matching TRBD1. The CDR3 extends over 14 amino acids. The junction had 4 bases not matched to a gene; V was cut back by 6 bases and J by 3 bases. Germline CDR1 reads MNHEY; CDR2 reads SVGAGI. CDR3 in DNA: TGTGCCAGCAGCCAGACAGGGGTCAATCAGCCCCAGCATTTT. Its translation is CASSQTGVNQPQHF.

The rearrangement uses TRBV5-8 and TRBJ1-5, with TRBD1 matching over 7 bases. The CDR3 contains 15 residues. V lost 7 bases, J lost 0 bases, and 7 bases stayed unmatched. The germline V gene encodes CDR1 SGHTS and CDR2 YDEGEE. This chain's CDR3 is CASSETGYSNQPQHF. The CDR3 nucleotides are TGTGCCAGCTCAGAGACAGGGTATAGCAATCAGCCCCAGCATTTT.

The chain links TRBV27 to TRBJ2-7; 8 bases are a match to TRBD1. Germline CDR1 reads MNHEY; CDR2 reads SMNVEV (reference sequence). V trimming: 2 bases; J trimming: 6 bases; junction bases outside the gene matches: 6. The CDR3 spans 14 residues. The CDR3 DNA reads TGTGCCAGCAGTTTAATGACAGGGGCAATCGAGCAGTACTTC. It codes for CASSLMTGAIEQYF.

The chain joins TRBV29-1 to TRBJ1-1; TRBD1 agrees at 8 bases. There are 12 residues in the CDR3. The V gene's germline CDR1 is SQVTM and CDR2 ANQGSEA. J gave up 8 bases and V 0 bases, and 2 bases lay outside the gene matches. CDR3: CSVEDRGLEAFF. The CDR3 nucleotides are TGCAGCGTTGAAGACAGGGGGCTCGAAGCTTTCTTT.

The DNA for the CDR3 is TGTGCCAGCGGGACTTCGGGCCTGCGTGGCTACACCTTC. It specifies CASGTSGLRGYTF. J is TRBJ1-2 and V is TRBV2, with D possibly TRBD1 on 5 matching bases. V lost 8 bases to trimming and J lost 7 bases, with 17 bases between them. This CDR3 spans 13 amino acids. Germline CDR1 SNHLY, CDR2 FYNNEI.

The chain joins TRBV3-1 (or the pseudogene TRBV3-2) to TRBJ1-2, with 7 bases fitting TRBD1. The germline V gene has CDR1 LGHDT and CDR2 YNNKEL (reference sequence). The CDR3 sequence is 13 residues long. The V segment lost 4 bases and the J segment 8 bases; nucleotides outside the gene matches: 7. The CDR3 sequence is CASSPDYRGGYTF. The CDR3 DNA reads as TGTGCCAGCAGCCCGGATTACAGGGGCGGCTACACCTTC.

This clone was observed a few times. The gene calls are TRBV27 and TRBJ2-5; no reliable D call. Trimming removed 0 bases at V and 1 base at J, with 6 bases between. This CDR3 region has 14 residues. The germline gives CDR1 MNHEY, CDR2 SMNVEV (reference sequence). The DNA for the CDR3 is TGTGCCAGCAGTTTATCGAGTCTCCAAGAGACCCAGTACTTC. Translating gives CASSLSSLQETQYF.

This chain connects TRBV7-9 to TRBJ2-7; 11 bases are a match to TRBD1. V trimming: 5 bases; J trimming: 5 bases; junction bases outside the gene matches: 5. Looked up from germline, CDR1 is SEHNR and CDR2 is FQNEAQ (reference sequence). The length of the CDR3 is 14 residues. The CDR3 DNA sequence: TGTGCCAGCAGCGGGTCGGACAGGGGGCACGAGCAGTACTTC. Translating gives CASSGSDRGHEQYF.

This sequence joins TRBV7-9 and TRBJ1-1; D is uncertain. The CDR3 is made up of 14 amino acids. Germline V gene sequence: CDR1 SEHNR, CDR2 FQNEAQ (reference sequence). V shed 5 bases and J shed 5 bases, with 15 bases lying between them. CDR3 sequence: CASSTMTWETEAFF. CDR3 nucleotide sequence: TGTGCCAGCAGCACTATGACTTGGGAGACTGAAGCTTTCTTT.

The V gene is TRBV5-1, the J gene TRBJ2-5, with TRBD1 as a possible D gene (5 bases). This CDR3 is built from 15 residues. Trimming left V 0 bases short and J 1 base short, with 10 bases between. Germline lookup yields CDR1 SGHRS and CDR2 YFSETQ. The CDR3 spells CASSLVPGAQETQYF. The DNA for the CDR3 is TGCGCCAGCAGCTTGGTCCCTGGGGCCCAAGAGACCCAGTACTTC. Full variable domain (remainder filled in from reference TRBV5-1 and TRBJ2-5): KAGVTQTPRYLIKTRGQQVTLSCSPISGHRSVSWYQQTPGQGLQFLFEYFSETQRNKGNFPGRFSGRQFSNSRSEMNVSTLELGDSALYLCASSLVPGAQETQYFGPGTRLLVL.

The V call is TRBV6-5, the J call TRBJ2-5; TRBD2 might be the D (5 bases). The CDR3 length is 12 residues. The V end lost 8 bases, the J end lost 0 bases, and 7 bases lay between the germline ends. Germline loops: CDR1 MNHEY, CDR2 SVGAGI. CDR3: CASWENQETQYF. In DNA form, the CDR3 reads TGTGCCAGCTGGGAGAACCAAGAGACCCAGTACTTC.

The rearrangement uses TRBV3-1 (or the pseudogene TRBV3-2) and TRBJ1-2; maybe TRBD1 (5 bases). The CDR3 has 14 amino acids. V lost 1 base and J lost 4, with 10 bases in between. CDR1 is LGHDT and CDR2 is YNNKEL in the germline V gene (reference sequence). The CDR3 region is CASSQGRGLYGYTF. The CDR3 DNA sequence: TGTGCCAGCAGCCAAGGGCGGGGCCTCTATGGCTACACCTTC.

This chain links TRBV6-5 with TRBJ2-7, with a weak D call TRBD1 (5 bases). Germline CDR1 reads MNHEY; CDR2 reads SVGAGI. The CDR3 has 12 residues. Deletions cut 7 bases from V and 3 bases from J, with 10 bases between. CDR3 bases: TGTGCCAGCACATCAGGGCGCTACGAGCAGTACTTC. As protein: CASTSGRYEQYF.

This clone showed up just once. The rearrangement joins TRBV7-2 to TRBJ1-2; 7 bases fit TRBD1. CDR3 length: 13 residues. From germline, CDR1 is SGHTA and CDR2 FQGNSA. The V gene end was trimmed by 5 bases and the J gene end by 8 bases; junction bases not matched to a gene: 8. For the CDR3, the DNA is TGTGCCAGCAGCCGGCCTAACAGGGGAGGCTACACCTTC. Translating gives CASSRPNRGGYTF.

The V and J genes are TRBV5-6 and TRBJ2-3; D call uncertain. V lost 4 bases and J lost 1, with 13 bases in between. Germline assignment: CDR1 SGHDT and CDR2 YYEEEE. The CDR3 has 15 residues. The CDR3 here is CASSMGFGGTDTQYF. CDR3 sequence (DNA): TGTGCCAGCAGCATGGGGTTTGGAGGCACAGATACGCAGTATTTT.

The chain carries TRBV5-4 and TRBJ1-3, with a possible D match to TRBD1 (6 bases). V was cut by 0 bases and J by 0 bases, with 7 bases left in between. The length of the CDR3 is 15 residues. Germline CDR1 reads SGHNT; CDR2 reads YYREEE (reference sequence). The CDR3 bases are TGTGCCAGCAGCTTGGGGGGGCTCTCTGGAAACACCATATATTTT. It translates to CASSLGGLSGNTIYF.

The V and J genes are TRBV20-1 and TRBJ2-1, with 10 nucleotides matching TRBD2. J lost 7 bases, V lost 3 bases, and 12 bases had no gene match. This CDR3 is built from 16 residues. Germline lookup yields CDR1 DFQATT and CDR2 SNEGSKA (reference sequence). The CDR3 loop reads CSASVIKLAGPNEQFF. The CDR3 bases are TGCAGTGCTAGTGTGATTAAACTAGCGGGGCCGAATGAGCAGTTCTTC.

The rearrangement uses TRBV4-3 and TRBJ1-3, with D maybe TRBD1 (5 bases). Germline CDR1 is LGHNA and CDR2 is YSLEER. With 4 bases removed from V and 0 bases from J, the gap between germline ends came to 7 bases. CDR3 length equals 14 residues. Here the CDR3 DNA reads TGCGCCAGCAGCCCGCAGGGCTCTGGAAACACCATATATTTT. Its protein product is CASSPQGSGNTIYF.

The V and J genes are TRBV2 and TRBJ1-2; 9 nucleotides agree with TRBD1. The V gene's germline CDR1 is SNHLY and CDR2 FYNNEI. There are 17 residues in the CDR3. After removal of 4 bases from V and 4 bases from J, the junction contained 13 bases not matched to a gene. The CDR3 is CASSAPRVRDRAYGYTF. The CDR3 nucleotides are TGTGCCAGCAGTGCCCCTAGGGTCCGGGACAGGGCCTATGGCTACACCTTC.

V is TRBV28 and J is TRBJ2-7; 13 nucleotides line up with TRBD2. The CDR3 has 16 amino acids. J gave up 5 bases and V 6 bases, and 10 bases lay outside the gene matches. CDR1 is MDHEN, CDR2 SYDVKM, per germline. The CDR3 sequence is CASSLPGLAGAHEQYF. The CDR3 nucleotides are TGTGCCAGCAGCCTCCCCGGACTAGCGGGAGCCCACGAGCAGTACTTC.

The chain carries TRBV28 and TRBJ1-4, with TRBD1 identical over 10 bases. CDR3 size: 14 residues. The V segment lost 9 bases and the J segment 7 bases; nucleotides outside the gene matches: 8. Germline V gives CDR1 MDHEN, CDR2 SYDVKM. The CDR3 nucleotides are TGTGCCAGTTGGGGACAGGGGATGGGTGAAAAACTGTTTTTT. This codes for CASWGQGMGEKLFF.

The CDR3 is CASRPPGKDTGELFF. As DNA, the CDR3 is TGTGCTAGTCGGCCTCCAGGGAAGGACACCGGGGAGCTGTTTTTT. The chain combines TRBV12-5 with TRBJ2-2; D is possibly TRBD1 (5 bases). V was pared by 8 bases and J by 3 bases, with 16 bases between. The CDR3 covers 15 residues. Per the germline V gene, CDR1 is LGHNT and CDR2 is FRNRAP.